This T cell receptor (beta chain) was identified in a study of shared clonotypes between healthy human individuals. Whole-study findings and limits: Naive subsets tended to show greater estimated richness than memory subsets.

Concerning this clone itself: Its matching antigen is unknown. Additional DNA sequences in this sample encode the identical CDR3.

Clones were sequenced by immunoSEQ multiplex PCR, and TCRdb holds only the in-frame ones, with some missing. The sample contains 2 million to 2.5 million clones, approximately 96% of which appear only once. Sequences were obtained from naive CD4+ T cells sorted from blood. As to subset: CD45RA+ positively selected. This receptor was obtained from a young man in good health.

The CDR3 sequence is CASSPERETQYF. Written as DNA, the CDR3 is TGTGCCAGCTCACCGGAACGGGAGACCCAGTACTTC. The V and J genes are TRBV18 and TRBJ2-5; D is undetermined. The CDR3 totals 12 residues. V was clipped by 3 bases and J by 5 bases, with 7 bases between them. The germline CDR1 and CDR2 sequences are KGHSH and LQKENI. The full variable domain, completed using reference TRBV18 and TRBJ2-5, is NAGVMQNPRHLVRRRGQEARLRCSPMKGHSHVYWYRQLPEEGLKFMVYLQKENIIDESGMPKERFSAEFPKEGPSILRIQQVVRGDSAAYFCASSPERETQYFGPGTRLLVL.